The TCR beta chain described here comes from a study of cytomegalovirus exposure and HLA in healthy donors. Study background: Earlier work reported 117 million unique TCR beta sequences from 150 million to 200 million T cells.

In the case of this clone: Antigen unknown.

Findings and limits, study-wide: Later, an analysis found that common viral pathogens appeared to be linked with several of the most significant clusters.

The PCR was carried out with 60 Vbeta primers and 13 Jbeta primers. The table came from immunoSEQ multiplex PCR; TCRdb's copy has only in-frame clones and leaves some out. The sample records about 200,000 clones, 70% to 80% being singletons. Germline values: CDR1 SGDLS, CDR2 YYNGEE. The CDR3 spans 15 residues. The V and J ends lost 2 bases and 3 bases, in that order; junction bases with no gene match: 3. Donors consisted of healthy bone marrow donors. The receptor was isolated from a male donor in good health and CMV-seropositive. The genes are TRBV9 and TRBJ2-4; 9 positions match TRBD1. Material: PBMCs. The CDR3 DNA reads TGTGCCAGCAGCGTCGAGGGACAGGGCAAAAACATTCAGTACTTC. Protein: CASSVEGQGKNIQYF.